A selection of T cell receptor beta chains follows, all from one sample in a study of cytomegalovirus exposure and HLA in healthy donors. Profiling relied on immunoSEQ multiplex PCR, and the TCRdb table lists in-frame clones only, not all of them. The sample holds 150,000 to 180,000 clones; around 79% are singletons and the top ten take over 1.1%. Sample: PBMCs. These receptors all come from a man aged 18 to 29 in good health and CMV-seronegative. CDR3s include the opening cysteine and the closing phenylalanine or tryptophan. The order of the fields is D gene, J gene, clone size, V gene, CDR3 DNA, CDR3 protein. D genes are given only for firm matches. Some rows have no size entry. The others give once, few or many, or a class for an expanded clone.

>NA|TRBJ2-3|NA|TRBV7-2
TGTGCCAGCAGCCCCCGCGGGCTGCAGAGCACAGATACGCAGTATTTT
CASSPRGLQSTDTQYF
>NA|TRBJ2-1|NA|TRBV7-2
TGTGCCAGCAGCCAGACCCGGGATGAGCAGTTCTTC
CASSQTRDEQFF
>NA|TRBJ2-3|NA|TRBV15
TGTGCCACCAGCACGGACAGACCCACAGATACGCAGTATTTT
CATSTDRPTDTQYF
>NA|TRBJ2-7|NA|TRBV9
TGTGCCAGCAGCGTAGGACAGAGCCCCTACGAGCAGTACTTC
CASSVGQSPYEQYF
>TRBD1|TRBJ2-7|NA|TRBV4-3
TGCGCCAGCAGCCATCACCGGGGGACAGGGTTCTACGAGCAGTACTTC
CASSHHRGTGFYEQYF
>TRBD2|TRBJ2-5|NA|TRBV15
TGTGCCACCAGACCCCCCGGGGTACTAGCGGGAGGCGAGACCCAGTACTTC
CATRPPGVLAGGETQYF
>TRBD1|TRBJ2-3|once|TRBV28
TGTGCCAGCAGAACGACAGGGGGCCCCACAGATACGCAGTATTTT
CASRTTGGPTDTQYF
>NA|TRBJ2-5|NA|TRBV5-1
TGCGCCAGCAGCTTGACAGCTCCAAAAGAGACCCAGTACTTC
CASSLTAPKETQYF
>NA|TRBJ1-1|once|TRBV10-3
TGTGCCATCAGGGGGGAGGAGGACACTGAAGCTTTCTTT
CAIRGEEDTEAFF
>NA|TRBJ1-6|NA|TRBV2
TGTGCCAGCCTGTACTATAATTCACCCCTCCACTTT
CASLYYNSPLHF
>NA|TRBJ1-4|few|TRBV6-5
TGTGCCAGCGCGCCCAGGGCTGTTGAAAAACTGTTTTTT
CASAPRAVEKLFF
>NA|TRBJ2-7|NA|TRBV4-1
TGCGCCAGCAGCCAAGGGAGACGAGGGGGACTATACGAGCAGTACTTC
CASSQGRRGGLYEQYF
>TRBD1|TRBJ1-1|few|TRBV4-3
TGCGCCAGCAGCCTGGGACAGGGAGGGACTGAAGCTTTCTTT
CASSLGQGGTEAFF
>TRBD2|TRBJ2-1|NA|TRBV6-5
TGTGCCAGCAGCCGGGGGGGCGGCCAGTTCTTC
CASSRGGGQFF
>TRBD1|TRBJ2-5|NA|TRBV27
TGTGCCAGCAGTCCAGGGACAGGGGGAGAGACCCAGTACTTC
CASSPGTGGETQYF
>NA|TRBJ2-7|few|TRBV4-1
TGCGCCAGCAGCCAAAGAGGGACGGGAGCGAGCTCCTACGAGCAGTACTTC
CASSQRGTGASSYEQYF
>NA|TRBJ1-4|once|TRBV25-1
TGTGCCAGCAGTGTCCTTGCAACTAATGAAAAACTGTTTTTT
CASSVLATNEKLFF
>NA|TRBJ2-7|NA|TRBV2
TGTGCCAGCAGTGAATATGGGCTCCACGAGCAGTACTTC
CASSEYGLHEQYF
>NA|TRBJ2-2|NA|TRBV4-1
TGCGCCAGCAGCGGATTACAGGCCGGGGAGCTGTTTTTT
CASSGLQAGELFF
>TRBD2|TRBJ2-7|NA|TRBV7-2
TGTGCCAGCAGCGACGGACTAGCGGGAGGTGGCTACGAGCAGTACTTC
CASSDGLAGGGYEQYF
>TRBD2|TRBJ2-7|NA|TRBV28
TGTGCCAGCAGACCCCCAACTCGGACTAGCGGGAGGGCGGCCTACGAGCAGTACTTC
CASRPPTRTSGRAAYEQYF
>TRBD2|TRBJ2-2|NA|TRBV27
TGTGCCAGCAGTCCCTCAGCGGGAGAAAACACCGGGGAGCTGTTTTTT
CASSPSAGENTGELFF
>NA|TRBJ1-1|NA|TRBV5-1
TGCGCCAGCAGCTTGGCCCCGCAACAGGGTGGGACTGAAGCTTTCTTT
CASSLAPQQGGTEAFF
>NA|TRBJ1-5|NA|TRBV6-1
TGTGCCAGCAGGGCGGGGTCCGGGCAGCCCCAGCATTTT
CASRAGSGQPQHF
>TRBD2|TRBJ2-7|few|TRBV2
TGTGCCAGCAGGGCTATGGGACTAGCGGTTCCCTACGAGCAGTACTTC
CASRAMGLAVPYEQYF
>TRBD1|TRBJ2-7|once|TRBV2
TGTGCCAGCAGTCCGACAGGGACCTACGAGCAGTACTTC
CASSPTGTYEQYF
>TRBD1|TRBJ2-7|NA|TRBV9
TGTGCCAGCAGCGTAGATGGACAGGGGGCGGGGGAGCAGTACTTC
CASSVDGQGAGEQYF
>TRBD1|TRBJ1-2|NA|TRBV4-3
TGCGCCAGCAGCCAAGATTGGAGGACAGGGAGTCCCTATGGCTACACCTTC
CASSQDWRTGSPYGYTF
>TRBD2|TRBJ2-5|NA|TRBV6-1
TGTGCCAGCAGTCCTCTAGCGGGAGGGGTGGAGACCCAGTACTTC
CASSPLAGGVETQYF
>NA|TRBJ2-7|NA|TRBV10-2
TGCGCCAGCAGTGAGTCAACGGGTCTCTCCTACGAGCAGTACTTC
CASSESTGLSYEQYF
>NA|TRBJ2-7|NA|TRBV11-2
TGTGCCAGCGCCTCGGTGCGCCGGTCGGGGGAGCAGTACTTC
CASASVRRSGEQYF
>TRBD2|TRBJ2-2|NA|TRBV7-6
TGTGCCAGCAGCCTCCCCGGGGGGGGCGCGAACACCGGGGAGCTGTTTTTT
CASSLPGGGANTGELFF
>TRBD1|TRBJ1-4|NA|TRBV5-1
TGCGCCAGCAGCTTGTATTTAGGAGGGGGCGCGGCTAATGAAAAACTGTTTTTT
CASSLYLGGGAANEKLFF
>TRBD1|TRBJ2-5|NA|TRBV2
TGTGCCAGCGAGGGGGACAGGCGACCCTGGCAAGAGACCCAGTACTTC
CASEGDRRPWQETQYF
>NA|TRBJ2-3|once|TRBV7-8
TGTGCCAGCAGCCCATTTGCAGGAGTAGGGGACACAGATACGCAGTATTTT
CASSPFAGVGDTDTQYF
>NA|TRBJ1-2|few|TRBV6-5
TGTGCCAGCAGTTACTCTGAGGGGGATAACTATGGCTACACCTTC
CASSYSEGDNYGYTF
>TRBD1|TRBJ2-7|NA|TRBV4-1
TGCGCCAGCAGCCAAGTCCCCGTCCAAGTCCGGGACAGGGTTCGCGAGCAGTACTTC
CASSQVPVQVRDRVREQYF
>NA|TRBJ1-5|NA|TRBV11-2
TGTGCCAGCAGCTTAAACCGGGTTCAGCCCCAGCATTTT
CASSLNRVQPQHF
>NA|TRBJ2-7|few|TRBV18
TGTGCCAGCTCACCCTCGACTGACTCCTACGAGCAGTACTTC
CASSPSTDSYEQYF
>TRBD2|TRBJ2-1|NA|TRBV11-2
TGTGCCAGCAGCTTAGGCCTAGCGGGAGGGGGTCTCGGGAATGAGCAGTTCTTC
CASSLGLAGGGLGNEQFF
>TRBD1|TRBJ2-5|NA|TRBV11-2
TGTGCCAGCAAACAGGGGGCACGGGAGACCCAGTACTTC
CASKQGARETQYF
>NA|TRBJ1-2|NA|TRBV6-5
TGTGCCAGCAGTTACGCACAGGGTTGGGGCTACACCTTC
CASSYAQGWGYTF
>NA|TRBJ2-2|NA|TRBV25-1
TGTGCCAGCATATTCGCCGGGGAGCTGTTTTTT
CASIFAGELFF
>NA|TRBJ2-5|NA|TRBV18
TGTGCCAGCTCACTCACAGAGGAGGTGTTGGAGGGGACCCAGTACTTC
CASSLTEEVLEGTQYF
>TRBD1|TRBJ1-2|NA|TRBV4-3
TGCGCCAGCAGCCAAGATCTGGGGACAGGGATTAACTATGGCTACACCTTC
CASSQDLGTGINYGYTF
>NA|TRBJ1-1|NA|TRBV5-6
TGTGCCAGCAGCTTGGGCTACGGAGCTTTCTTT
CASSLGYGAFF
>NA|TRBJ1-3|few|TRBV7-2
TGTGCCAGCAGCTTAGCCAGATTCCTCTCTGGAAACACCATATATTTT
CASSLARFLSGNTIYF
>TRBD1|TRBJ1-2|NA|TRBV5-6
TGTGCCAGCAGCCGGGACAGAACCCCCTATGGCTACACCTTC
CASSRDRTPYGYTF
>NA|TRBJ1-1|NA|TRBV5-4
TGTGCCAGCAGCTTGGTGGGGGGGGACACTGAAGCTTTCTTT
CASSLVGGDTEAFF
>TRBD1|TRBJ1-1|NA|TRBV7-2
TGTGCCACCGAGAGGCAGGGGGCGACGATCAACACTGAAGCTTTCTTT
CATERQGATINTEAFF